The 12 T cell receptor beta chains below come from one sample, sequenced in a study of cytomegalovirus exposure and HLA in healthy donors. The PCR contained 60 Vbeta and 13 Jbeta primers. TCRdb's copy holds only in-frame clones and misses some; the assay was immunoSEQ multiplex PCR. In the table there are about 200,000 clones, roughly three quarters of which are singletons. Input material: PBMCs. These receptors were collected from a man in his forties or fifties in good health and CMV-seronegative.

V usage is TRBV28 and J usage is TRBJ1-1, with D possibly being TRBD1 (6 bases). CDR1 is MDHEN and CDR2 is SYDVKM in the germline V gene. This CDR3 comprises 16 residues. The V gene lost 5 bases and the J gene lost 4 bases, with 20 bases spanning the gap. CDR3 DNA sequence: TGTGCCAGCAGTCTGAAACACAGGGTGTGGGGCACTGAAGCTTTCTTT. Translating it yields CASSLKHRVWGTEAFF.

The count of this clone is one. The CDR3 sequence: CASSYSAERVSLHF. CDR3 sequence (DNA): TGTGCCAGCAGTTACTCGGCAGAACGGGTGTCCCTCCACTTT. The V and J genes are TRBV6-5 and TRBJ1-6, with no clear D. Germline V gene sequence: CDR1 MNHEY, CDR2 SVGAGI. Trimming shortened V by 0 bases and J by 14 bases, and 14 bases separated the two germline ends. The CDR3 contains 14 residues.

The rearrangement links TRBV9 to TRBJ2-5; the D gene is possibly TRBD1 (6 bases). Gene TRBJ2-7 matches the end of the DNA better, so the J call may be wrong. CDR3 length equals 13 residues. Germline V CDR1 and CDR2: SGDLS, YYNGEE. CDR3 residues: CASSLDGQYEQYF. In DNA, the CDR3 is TGTGCCAGCAGCCTCGACGGACAGTACGAGCAGTACTTC.

CDR3 in DNA: TGTGCCAGCAAGCAGAAGGCGGCATACGAGCAGTACTTC. It yields the protein CASKQKAAYEQYF. The rearrangement joins TRBV2 to TRBJ2-7; D is unclear. V was cut by 7 bases and J by 4 bases, with 14 bases left in between. CDR1 and CDR2 (germline): SNHLY, FYNNEI. The CDR3 has 13 amino acids.

The J gene is TRBJ1-1, the V gene TRBV19; 8 positions match TRBD1. Trimming cost V 5 bases and J 4 bases; bases outside gene matches: 6. The CDR3 runs to 14 residues. Per germline, CDR1 LNHDA and CDR2 SQIVND (reference sequence). The CDR3 DNA reads TGTGCCAGTAGTTCCCCGGACAGGGCCACTGAAGCTTTCTTT. Amino acids: CASSSPDRATEAFF.

The gene calls are TRBV25-1 and TRBJ2-1; 14 bases match TRBD2. The CDR3 loop spans 15 amino acids. CDR1 and CDR2 from the germline V gene are MGHDK and SYGVNS. J gave up 12 bases and V 5 bases, and 9 bases lay outside the gene matches. The CDR3 nucleotides are TGTGCCAGCAGTTTCGGGACTAGCGGGAGATCGCGGCAGTTCTTC. Protein product: CASSFGTSGRSRQFF.

This clone was recorded a few times. The rearrangement joins TRBV28 to TRBJ1-1, with D unresolved. Germline V gene sequence: CDR1 MDHEN, CDR2 SYDVKM. The CDR3 is 15 amino acids. V lost 1 base and J 6 bases, leaving 15 bases between the germline ends. CDR3 region: CASSLYGRVSAEAFF. In nucleotides, the CDR3 is TGTGCCAGCAGTTTATACGGGCGGGTCTCGGCTGAAGCTTTCTTT.

V is TRBV28 and J is TRBJ1-6; perhaps TRBD1 as D (6 bases). CDR1 is MDHEN, CDR2 SYDVKM, per germline. Between the trimmed V and J ends, which lost 1 base and 1 base, there was a span of 20 bases. This CDR3 has 20 amino acids. The DNA of the CDR3 is TGTGCCAGCAGTTTATTCCGGCAGACAAAGAGGGGGTCCTATAATTCACCCCTCCACTTT. Residues: CASSLFRQTKRGSYNSPLHF.

The CDR3 sequence is CASSSQPGTAISHEQYF. The CDR3 DNA follows: TGTGCCAGCAGCTCACAACCCGGGACAGCCATTTCCCACGAGCAGTACTTC. The chain combines TRBV21-1 with TRBJ2-7; the table names TRBD1, a call not compared with the DNA. TRBV21-1 is deemed a pseudogene. The CDR3 consists of 17 residues.

The genes are TRBV11-2 and TRBJ2-5; possibly TRBD1 for D (5 bases). This CDR3 comprises 15 residues. Trimming pared 4 bases from V and 1 base from J, leaving 13 bases between. Germline lookup yields CDR1 SGHAT and CDR2 FQNNGV. The CDR3 loop is CASSYQSGFQETQYF. CDR3 sequence (DNA): TGTGCCAGCAGCTACCAGTCAGGGTTCCAAGAGACCCAGTACTTC.

The chain links TRBV27 to TRBJ2-3; 13 bases are a match to TRBD2. V shed 7 bases and J 4 bases; nucleotides not matched to a gene: 5. The CDR3 has 15 residues. Germline CDR1 MNHEY, CDR2 SMNVEV (reference sequence). The CDR3 bases are TGTGCCAGCACCCAACTAGCGGGAGGGCCAGATACGCAGTATTTT. Translation gives CASTQLAGGPDTQYF.

The V call is TRBV5-4, the J call TRBJ2-3; 7 nucleotides agree with TRBD2. Germline V lookup: CDR1 SGHNT, CDR2 YYREEE (reference sequence). This CDR3 region has 17 residues. J lost 3 bases, V lost 0 bases, and 10 bases had no gene match. The CDR3 loop reads CASSLAGREIGTDTQYF. The DNA of the CDR3 is TGTGCCAGCAGCTTGGCCGGGCGGGAGATAGGGACAGATACGCAGTATTTT.